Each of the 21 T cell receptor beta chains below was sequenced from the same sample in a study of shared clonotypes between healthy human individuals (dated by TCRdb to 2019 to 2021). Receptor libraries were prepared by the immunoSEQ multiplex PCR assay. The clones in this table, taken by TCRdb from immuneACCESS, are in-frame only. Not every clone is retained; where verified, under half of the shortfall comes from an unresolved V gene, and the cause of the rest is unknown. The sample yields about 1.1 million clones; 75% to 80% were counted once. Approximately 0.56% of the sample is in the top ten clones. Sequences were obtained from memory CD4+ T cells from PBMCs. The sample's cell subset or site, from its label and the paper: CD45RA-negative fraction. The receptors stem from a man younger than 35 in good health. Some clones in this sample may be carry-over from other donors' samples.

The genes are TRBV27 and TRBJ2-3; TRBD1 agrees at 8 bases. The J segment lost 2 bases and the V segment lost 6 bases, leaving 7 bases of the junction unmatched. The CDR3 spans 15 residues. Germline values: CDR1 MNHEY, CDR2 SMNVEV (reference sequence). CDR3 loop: CASRRMDRDTDTQYF. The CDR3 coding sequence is TGTGCCAGCAGGAGAATGGACAGGGACACAGATACGCAGTATTTT.

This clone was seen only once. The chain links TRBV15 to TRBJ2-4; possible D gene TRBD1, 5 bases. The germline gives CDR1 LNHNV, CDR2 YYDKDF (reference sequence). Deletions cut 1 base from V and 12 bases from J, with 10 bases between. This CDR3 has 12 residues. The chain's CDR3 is CATSRGAGYQYF. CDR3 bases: TGTGCCACCAGCAGAGGGGCAGGGTATCAGTACTTC.

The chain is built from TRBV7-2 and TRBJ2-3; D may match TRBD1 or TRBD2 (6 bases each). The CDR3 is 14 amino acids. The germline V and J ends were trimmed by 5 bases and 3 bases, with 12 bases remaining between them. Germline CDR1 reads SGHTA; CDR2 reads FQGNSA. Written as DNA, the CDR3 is TGTGCCAGCAGCATAGGGGGGTTGACAGATACGCAGTATTTT. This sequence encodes CASSIGGLTDTQYF. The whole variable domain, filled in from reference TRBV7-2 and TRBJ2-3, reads GAGVSQSPSNKVTEKGKDVELRCDPISGHTALYWYRQSLGQGLEFLIYFQGNSAPDKSGLPSDRFSAERTGGSVSTLTIQRTQQEDSAVYLCASSIGGLTDTQYFGPGTRLTVL.

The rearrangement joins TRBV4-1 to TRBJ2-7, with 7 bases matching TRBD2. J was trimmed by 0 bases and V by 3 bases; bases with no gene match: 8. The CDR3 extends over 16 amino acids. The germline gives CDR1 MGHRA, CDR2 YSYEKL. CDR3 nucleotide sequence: TGCGCCAGCAGCCATCCCGGGACTAAAAACTCCTACGAGCAGTACTTC. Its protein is CASSHPGTKNSYEQYF.

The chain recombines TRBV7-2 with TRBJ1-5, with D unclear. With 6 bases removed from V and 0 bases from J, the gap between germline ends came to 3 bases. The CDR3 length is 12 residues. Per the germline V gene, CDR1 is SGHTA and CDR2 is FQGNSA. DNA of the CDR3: TGTGCCAGCAGAAATAGCAATCAGCCCCAGCATTTT. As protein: CASRNSNQPQHF.

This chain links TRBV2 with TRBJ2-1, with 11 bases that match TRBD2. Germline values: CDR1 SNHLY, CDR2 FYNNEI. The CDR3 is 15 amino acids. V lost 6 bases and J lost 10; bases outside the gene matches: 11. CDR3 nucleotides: TGTGCCAGCAGGGTAGCGGGAGGGGCCACCGGAGAGCAGTTCTTC. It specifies CASRVAGGATGEQFF.

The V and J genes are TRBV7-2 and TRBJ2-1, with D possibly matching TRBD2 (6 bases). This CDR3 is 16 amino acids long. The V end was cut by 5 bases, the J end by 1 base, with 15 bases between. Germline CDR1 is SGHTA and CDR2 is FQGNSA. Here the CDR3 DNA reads TGTGCCAGCAGCCCTACGGGGGTAGGATCCTACAATGAGCAGTTCTTC. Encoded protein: CASSPTGVGSYNEQFF.

CDR3 in DNA: TGTGCCAGCTCACCCGTAGGGGAGATCACTGAAGCTTTCTTT. Amino acid sequence: CASSPVGEITEAFF. This chain uses TRBV18 with TRBJ1-1; possibly TRBD1 for D (5 bases). Germline V lookup: CDR1 KGHSH, CDR2 LQKENI. The length of the CDR3 is 14 residues. Trimming removed 3 bases at V and 4 bases at J, with 12 bases between. The full variable domain, in which reference TRBV18 and TRBJ1-1 provide the parts outside the CDR3, is NAGVMQNPRHLVRRRGQEARLRCSPMKGHSHVYWYRQLPEEGLKFMVYLQKENIIDESGMPKERFSAEFPKEGPSILRIQQVVRGDSAAYFCASSPVGEITEAFFGQGTRLTVV.

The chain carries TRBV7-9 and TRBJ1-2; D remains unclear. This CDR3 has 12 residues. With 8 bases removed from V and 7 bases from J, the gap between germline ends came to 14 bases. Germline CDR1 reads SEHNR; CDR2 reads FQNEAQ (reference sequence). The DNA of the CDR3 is TGTGCCAGCGGGATAGGGAGCGCTGGCTACACCTTC. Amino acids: CASGIGSAGYTF.

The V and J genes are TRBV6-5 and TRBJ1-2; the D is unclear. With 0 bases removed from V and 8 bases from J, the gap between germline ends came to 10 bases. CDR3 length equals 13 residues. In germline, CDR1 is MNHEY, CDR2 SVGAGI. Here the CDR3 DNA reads TGTGCCAGCAGTTACTCGAAGGAGAGGGGCTACACCTTC. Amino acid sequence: CASSYSKERGYTF.

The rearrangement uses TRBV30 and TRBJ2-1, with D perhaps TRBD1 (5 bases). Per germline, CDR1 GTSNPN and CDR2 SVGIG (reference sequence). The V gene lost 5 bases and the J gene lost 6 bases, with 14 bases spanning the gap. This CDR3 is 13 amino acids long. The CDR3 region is CAWDAGFGNEQFF. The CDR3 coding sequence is TGTGCCTGGGACGCAGGGTTCGGCAATGAGCAGTTCTTC.

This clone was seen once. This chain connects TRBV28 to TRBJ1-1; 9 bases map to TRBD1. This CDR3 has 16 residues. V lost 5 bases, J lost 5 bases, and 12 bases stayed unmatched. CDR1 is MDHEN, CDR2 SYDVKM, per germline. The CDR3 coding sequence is TGTGCCAGCAGTCAATTACCGGGACAGGGCAAGACTGAAGCTTTCTTT. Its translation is CASSQLPGQGKTEAFF.

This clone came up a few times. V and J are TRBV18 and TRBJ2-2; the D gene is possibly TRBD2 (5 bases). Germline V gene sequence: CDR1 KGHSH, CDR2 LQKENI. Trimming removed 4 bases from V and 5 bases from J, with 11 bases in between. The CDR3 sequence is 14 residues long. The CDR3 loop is CASSRSSGTGELFF. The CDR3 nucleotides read TGTGCCAGCTCACGAAGCTCGGGGACCGGGGAGCTGTTTTTT.

This chain's CDR3 is CASSLSPLYGYTF. DNA of the CDR3: TGTGCCAGCAGCTTATCACCGCTCTATGGCTACACCTTC. V is TRBV7-6 and J is TRBJ1-2, with no clear D. The ends were cut back, 2 bases at V and 4 bases at J, with 8 bases in the middle. The length of the CDR3 is 13 residues. CDR1 is SGHVS and CDR2 is FNYEAQ in the germline V gene.

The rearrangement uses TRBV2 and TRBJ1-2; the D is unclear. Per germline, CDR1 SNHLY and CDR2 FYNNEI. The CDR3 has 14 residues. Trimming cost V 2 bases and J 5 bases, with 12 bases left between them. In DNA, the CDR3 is TGTGCCAGCAGTGAATACGTGGATTTATATGGCTACACCTTC. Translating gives CASSEYVDLYGYTF.

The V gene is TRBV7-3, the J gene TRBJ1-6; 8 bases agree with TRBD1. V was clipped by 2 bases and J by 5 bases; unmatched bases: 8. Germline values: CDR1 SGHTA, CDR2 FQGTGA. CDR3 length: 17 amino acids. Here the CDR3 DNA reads TGTGCCAGCAGCTTAGGCTCCCGGACAGGGAATAATTCACCCCTCCACTTT. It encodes CASSLGSRTGNNSPLHF.

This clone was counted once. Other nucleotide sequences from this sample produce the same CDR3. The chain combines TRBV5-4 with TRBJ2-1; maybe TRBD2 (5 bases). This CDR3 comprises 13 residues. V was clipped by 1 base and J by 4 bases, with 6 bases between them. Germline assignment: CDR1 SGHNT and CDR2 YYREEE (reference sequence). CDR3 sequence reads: CASSLRDYNEQFF. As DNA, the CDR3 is TGTGCCAGCAGCTTGCGGGATTACAATGAGCAGTTCTTC.

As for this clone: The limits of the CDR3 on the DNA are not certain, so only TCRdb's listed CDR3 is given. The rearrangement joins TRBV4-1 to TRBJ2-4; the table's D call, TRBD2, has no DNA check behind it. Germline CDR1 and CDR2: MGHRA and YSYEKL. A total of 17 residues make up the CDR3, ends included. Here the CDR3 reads CASSQAFGEGAKNIQYF.

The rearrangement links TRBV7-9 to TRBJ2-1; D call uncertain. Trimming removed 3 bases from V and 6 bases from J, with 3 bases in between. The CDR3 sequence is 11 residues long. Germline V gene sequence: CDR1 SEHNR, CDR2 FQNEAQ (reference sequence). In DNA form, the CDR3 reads TGTGCCAGCAGCTTCTTCAATGAGCAGTTCTTC. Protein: CASSFFNEQFF. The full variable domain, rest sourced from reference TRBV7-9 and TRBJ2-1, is DTGVSQNPRHKITKRGQNVTFRCDPISEHNRLYWYRQTLGQGPEFLTYFQNEAQLEKSRLLSDRFSAERPKGSFSTLEIQRTEQGDSAMYLCASSFFNEQFFGPGTRLTVL.

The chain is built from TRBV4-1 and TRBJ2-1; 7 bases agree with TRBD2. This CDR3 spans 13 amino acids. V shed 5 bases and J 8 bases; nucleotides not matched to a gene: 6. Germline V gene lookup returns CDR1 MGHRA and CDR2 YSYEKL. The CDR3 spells CASSSWGGDEQFF. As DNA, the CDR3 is TGCGCCAGCAGCTCCTGGGGGGGGGATGAGCAGTTCTTC.

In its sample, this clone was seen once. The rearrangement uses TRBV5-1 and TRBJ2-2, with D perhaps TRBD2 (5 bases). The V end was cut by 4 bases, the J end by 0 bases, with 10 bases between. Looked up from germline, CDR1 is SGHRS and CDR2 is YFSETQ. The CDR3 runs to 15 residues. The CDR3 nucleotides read TGCGCCAGCAGCAACCTGGGAGCGAACACCGGGGAGCTGTTTTTT. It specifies CASSNLGANTGELFF.